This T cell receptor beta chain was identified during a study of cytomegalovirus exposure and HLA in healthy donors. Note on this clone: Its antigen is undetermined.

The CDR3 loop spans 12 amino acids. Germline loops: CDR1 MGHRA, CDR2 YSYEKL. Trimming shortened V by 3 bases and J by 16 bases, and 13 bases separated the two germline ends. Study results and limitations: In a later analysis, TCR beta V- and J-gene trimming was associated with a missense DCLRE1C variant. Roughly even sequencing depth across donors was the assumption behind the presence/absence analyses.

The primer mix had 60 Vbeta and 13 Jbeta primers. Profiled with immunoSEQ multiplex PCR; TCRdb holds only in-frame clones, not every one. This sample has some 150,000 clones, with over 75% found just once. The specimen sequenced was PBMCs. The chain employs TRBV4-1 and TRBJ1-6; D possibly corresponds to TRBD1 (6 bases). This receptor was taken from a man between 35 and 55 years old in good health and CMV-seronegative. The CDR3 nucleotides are TGCGCCAGCAGCCAGGGGGGGCACCAACTCCACTTT. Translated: CASSQGGHQLHF.